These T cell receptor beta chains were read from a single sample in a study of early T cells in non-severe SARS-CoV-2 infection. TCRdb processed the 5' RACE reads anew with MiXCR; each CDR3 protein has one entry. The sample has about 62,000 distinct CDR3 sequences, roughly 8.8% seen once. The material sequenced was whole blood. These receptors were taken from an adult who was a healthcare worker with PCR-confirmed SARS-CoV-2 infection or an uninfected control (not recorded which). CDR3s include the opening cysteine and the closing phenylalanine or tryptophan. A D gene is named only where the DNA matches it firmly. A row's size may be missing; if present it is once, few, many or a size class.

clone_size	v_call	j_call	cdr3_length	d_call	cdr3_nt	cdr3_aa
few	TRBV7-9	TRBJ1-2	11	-	TGTGCCAGCAGCTTATTTTGGAGCTACACCTTC	CASSLFWSYTF
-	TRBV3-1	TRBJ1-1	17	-	TGTGCCAGCAGCCAAGGGGGGGGCTGGCTCTCGAACACTGAAGCTTTCTTT	CASSQGGGWLSNTEAFF
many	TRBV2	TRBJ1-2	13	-	TGTGCCAGCAGTGAAGAAGGCAGTGATGGCTACACCTTC	CASSEEGSDGYTF
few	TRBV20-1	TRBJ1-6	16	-	TGCAGTGCTAGAGATTTGTGGAGCCAGGAGGAATCACCCCTCCACTTT	CSARDLWSQEESPLHF
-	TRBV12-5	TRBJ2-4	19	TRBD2	TGTGCTAGTGGTTTGATACTAGCGGGGGGCGGTATAGCCAAAAACATTCAGTACTTC	CASGLILAGGGIAKNIQYF
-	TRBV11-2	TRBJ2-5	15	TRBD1	TGTGCCAGCACCAGACACATGACAGGGCGGGAGACCCAGTACTTC	CASTRHMTGRETQYF
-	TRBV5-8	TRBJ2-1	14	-	TGTGCCAGCATCGTTGTATTCGAATACAATGAGCAGTTCTTC	CASIVVFEYNEQFF
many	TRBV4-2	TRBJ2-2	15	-	TGTGCCAGCAGACTACTAGCTGGGAACACCGGGGAGCTGTTTTTT	CASRLLAGNTGELFF
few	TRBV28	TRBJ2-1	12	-	TGTGCCAGCAGTTTGTCCAGGAGTGAGCAGTTCTTC	CASSLSRSEQFF
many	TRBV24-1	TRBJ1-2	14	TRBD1	TGTGCCACCAGTGACGCCGGGACAGACTATGGCTACACCTTC	CATSDAGTDYGYTF